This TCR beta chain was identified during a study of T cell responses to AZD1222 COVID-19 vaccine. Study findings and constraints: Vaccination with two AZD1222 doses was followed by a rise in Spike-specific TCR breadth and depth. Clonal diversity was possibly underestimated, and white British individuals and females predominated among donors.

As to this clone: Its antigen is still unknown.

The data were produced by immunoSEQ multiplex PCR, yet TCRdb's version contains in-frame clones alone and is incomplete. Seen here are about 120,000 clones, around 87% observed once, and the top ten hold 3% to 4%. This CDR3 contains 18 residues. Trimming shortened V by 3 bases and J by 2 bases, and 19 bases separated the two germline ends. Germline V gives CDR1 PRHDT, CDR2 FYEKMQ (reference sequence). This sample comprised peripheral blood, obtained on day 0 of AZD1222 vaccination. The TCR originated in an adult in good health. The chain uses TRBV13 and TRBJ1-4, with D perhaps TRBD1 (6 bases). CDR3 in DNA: TGTGCCAGCAGCTTCGGTGGGGGCCTCTATAGCACTAATGAAAAACTGTTTTTT. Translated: CASSFGGGLYSTNEKLFF.